In this sample, the clone carrying this TCR beta chain turned up many times. Its target is not known. TCRdb analysed the RT-PCR reads with MiXCR anew, one entry per CDR3 protein. Seen here are about 650,000 distinct CDR3 sequences, around 13% observed once, and the top ten hold 7.6%. This sample is drawn from a study of response to subunit inactivated influenza vaccine. The study, taken as a whole, reports: That few new T cells are recruited by each seasonal influenza vaccination was the authors' suggestion.

Sequences were derived from PBMCs from blood, sampled 14 to 15 days before vaccination. The TCR comes from a man between 45 and 60 years old who received an inactivated influenza vaccine.

CDR3 residues: CASNTDKYNEQFF. The CDR3 DNA reads as TGTGCCAGCAACACGGACAAATACAATGAGCAGTTCTTC. V usage is TRBV25-1 and J usage is TRBJ2-1, with D possibly matching TRBD1 (5 bases). The CDR3 runs 13 residues. Germline loops: CDR1 MGHDK, CDR2 SYGVNS. The germline V and J ends were trimmed by 7 bases and 4 bases, with 11 bases remaining between them.